This entry describes one T cell receptor (beta chain). This record comes from a study of T cell changes during pregnancy in multiple sclerosis. Per the germline V gene, CDR1 is LNHNV and CDR2 is YYDKDF (reference sequence). Trimming shortened V by 1 base and J by 1 base, and 4 bases separated the two germline ends. The CDR3 extends over 13 amino acids. Clones were sequenced by immunoSEQ multiplex PCR, and TCRdb holds only the in-frame ones, with some missing. The data contain 3,400 or so clones, 80% to 90% of them singletons. The sample in question was CD8+ T cells from peripheral blood mononuclear cells, obtained in the first trimester of pregnancy. The receptor was isolated from a female donor in good health, enrolled as a control in a pregnancy study. The V gene is TRBV15, the J gene TRBJ1-1; D is undetermined. Here the CDR3 DNA reads TGTGCCACCAGCAGAGGGCAGAACACTGAAGCTTTCTTT. Translation: CATSRGQNTEAFF.